This TCR beta chain was found in a study of T cell clusters in autoimmune cytopenias. Study-level background: TRB sequencing had a median about 52,000 reads and under 3,000 distinct clonotypes per sample.

Each sample's input was about 270 ng genomic DNA, 40,000 or so genome equivalents. Study conclusions and caveats: Comparing secondary cytopenia with chronic lymphocytic leukemia showed no cluster-lack signature, apparently masked by lymphoma repertoire. TRB repertoire shifts in secondary cytopenia and chronic lymphocytic leukemia mostly reflected lymphoma, not autoimmunity. Active autoimmune hepatitis patients had roughly 3.3-fold fewer exclusive TRB clusters than healthy donors.

As concerns this clonotype: The antigen is not known.

TRB was amplified by touch-down multiplex PCR, primer pools A and B combined. TCRdb re-called the multiplex PCR reads; one entry per CDR3 protein, DNA not given. The sample holds roughly 6,900 distinct CDR3 sequences. The CDR3 has 14 amino acids. The same sample was also used in a study of T cell repertoires in aging, cancer and after chemotherapy.

The sequenced sample consisted of peripheral blood. The clonotype was recovered from a human donor in good health. The chain couples TRBV12-3 or TRBV12-4 to TRBJ1-2; the D call of TRBD1 rests on TCRdb alone, since no DNA is present to check it. CDR3 protein: CASSTWGQAYGYTF.